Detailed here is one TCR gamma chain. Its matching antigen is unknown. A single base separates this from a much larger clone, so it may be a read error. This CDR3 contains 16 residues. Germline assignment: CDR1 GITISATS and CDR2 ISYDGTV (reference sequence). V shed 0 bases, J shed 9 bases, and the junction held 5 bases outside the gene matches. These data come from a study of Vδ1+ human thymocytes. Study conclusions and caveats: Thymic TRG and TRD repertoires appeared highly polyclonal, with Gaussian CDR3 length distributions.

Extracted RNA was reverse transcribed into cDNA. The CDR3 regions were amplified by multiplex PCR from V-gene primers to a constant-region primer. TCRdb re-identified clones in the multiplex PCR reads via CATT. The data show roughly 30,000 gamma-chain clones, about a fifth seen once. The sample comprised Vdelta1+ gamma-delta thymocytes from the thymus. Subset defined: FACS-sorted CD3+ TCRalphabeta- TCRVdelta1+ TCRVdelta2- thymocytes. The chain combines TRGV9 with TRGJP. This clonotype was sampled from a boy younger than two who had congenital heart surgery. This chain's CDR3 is CALWEVQGLGKKIKVF. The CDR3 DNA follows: TGTGCCTTGTGGGAGGTGCAGGGGTTGGGCAAAAAAATCAAGGTATTT.